One T cell receptor beta chain is described in this entry. Antigen specificity is unknown. The CDR3 extends over 16 amino acids. Trimming cost V 3 bases and J 7 bases; bases outside gene matches: 10. The germline gives CDR1 SGHNT, CDR2 YYREEE (reference sequence). The data belong to a study of cytomegalovirus exposure and HLA in healthy donors. Study observations and caveats: Relative to the approximately 700-donor mean, N-insertions were reportedly fewer in an Asian-associated ancestry cluster in a later analysis.

PCR was performed using 60 Vbeta and 13 Jbeta primers. The repertoire was sequenced with immunoSEQ multiplex PCR; TCRdb's copy has only in-frame clones and lacks some. The table lists under 200,000 clones, roughly 76% of them singletons. This chain joins TRBV5-4 and TRBJ1-6; TRBD1 matches 7 bases. The sample taken for sequencing was PBMCs. The TCR originated in a human donor in good health. The CDR3 is CASSSGGDSLNSPLHF. The DNA of the CDR3 is TGTGCCAGCAGCTCGGGAGGGGACAGCTTAAATTCACCCCTCCACTTT.